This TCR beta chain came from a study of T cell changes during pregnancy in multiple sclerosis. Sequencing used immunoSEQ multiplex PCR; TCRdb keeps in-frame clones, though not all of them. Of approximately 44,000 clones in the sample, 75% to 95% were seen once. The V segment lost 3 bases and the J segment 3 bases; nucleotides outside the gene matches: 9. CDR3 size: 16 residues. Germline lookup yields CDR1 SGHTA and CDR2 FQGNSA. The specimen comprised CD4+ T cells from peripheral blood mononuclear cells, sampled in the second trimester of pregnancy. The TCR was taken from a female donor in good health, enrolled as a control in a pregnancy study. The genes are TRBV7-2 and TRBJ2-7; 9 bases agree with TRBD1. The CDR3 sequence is CASSLIGTGSFYEQYF. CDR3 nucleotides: TGTGCCAGCAGCTTGATAGGGACAGGGTCTTTCTACGAGCAGTACTTC.